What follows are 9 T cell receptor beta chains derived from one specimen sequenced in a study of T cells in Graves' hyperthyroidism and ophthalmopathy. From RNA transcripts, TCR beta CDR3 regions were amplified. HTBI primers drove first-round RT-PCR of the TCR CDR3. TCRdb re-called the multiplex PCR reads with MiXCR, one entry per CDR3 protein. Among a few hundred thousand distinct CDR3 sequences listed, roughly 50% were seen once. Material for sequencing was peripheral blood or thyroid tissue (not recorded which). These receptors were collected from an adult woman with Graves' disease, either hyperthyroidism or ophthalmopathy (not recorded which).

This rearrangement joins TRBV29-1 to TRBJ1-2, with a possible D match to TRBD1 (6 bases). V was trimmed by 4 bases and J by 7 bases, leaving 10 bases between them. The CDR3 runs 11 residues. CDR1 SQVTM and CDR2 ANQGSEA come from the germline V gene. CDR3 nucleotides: TGCAGCGTTGTAACAGGGCTTGGCTACACCTTC. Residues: CSVVTGLGYTF.

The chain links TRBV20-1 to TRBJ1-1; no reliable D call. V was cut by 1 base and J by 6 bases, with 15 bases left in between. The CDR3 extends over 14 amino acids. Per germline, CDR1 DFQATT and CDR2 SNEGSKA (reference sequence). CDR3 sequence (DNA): TGCAGTGCTAGAGTACCGTGGAAGGACGCTGAAGCTTTCTTT. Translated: CSARVPWKDAEAFF.

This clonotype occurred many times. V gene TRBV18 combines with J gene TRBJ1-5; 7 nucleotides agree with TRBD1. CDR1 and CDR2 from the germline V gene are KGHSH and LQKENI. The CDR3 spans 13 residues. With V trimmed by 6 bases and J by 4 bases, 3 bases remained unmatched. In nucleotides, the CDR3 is TGTGCCAGCTCCCGGGACAGAAATCAGCCCCAGCATTTT. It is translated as CASSRDRNQPQHF. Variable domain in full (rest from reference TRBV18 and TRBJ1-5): NAGVMQNPRHLVRRRGQEARLRCSPMKGHSHVYWYRQLPEEGLKFMVYLQKENIIDESGMPKERFSAEFPKEGPSILRIQQVVRGDSAAYFCASSRDRNQPQHFGDGTRLSIL.

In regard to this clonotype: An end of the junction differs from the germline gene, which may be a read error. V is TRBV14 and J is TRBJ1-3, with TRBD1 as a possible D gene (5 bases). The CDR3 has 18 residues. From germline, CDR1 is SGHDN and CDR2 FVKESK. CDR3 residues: CASSQGGRDRLFGSTIYF. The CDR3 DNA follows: TGTGCCAGCAGCCAAGGGGGCAGGGATCGGCTCTTTGGAAGCACCATATATTTT.

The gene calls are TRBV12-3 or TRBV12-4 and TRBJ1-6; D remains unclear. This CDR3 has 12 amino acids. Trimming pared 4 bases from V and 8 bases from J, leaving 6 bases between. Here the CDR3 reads CASSSVHSPLHF. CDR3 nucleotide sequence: TGTGCCAGCAGTTCGGTCCATTCACCCCTCCACTTT.

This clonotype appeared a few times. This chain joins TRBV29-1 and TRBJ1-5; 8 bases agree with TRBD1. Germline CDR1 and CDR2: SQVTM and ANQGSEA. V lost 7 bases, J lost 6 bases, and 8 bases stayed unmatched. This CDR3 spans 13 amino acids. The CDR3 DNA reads TGCAGCGCCGAAACAGGGGGGGGTCAGCCCCAGCATTTT. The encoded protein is CSAETGGGQPQHF.

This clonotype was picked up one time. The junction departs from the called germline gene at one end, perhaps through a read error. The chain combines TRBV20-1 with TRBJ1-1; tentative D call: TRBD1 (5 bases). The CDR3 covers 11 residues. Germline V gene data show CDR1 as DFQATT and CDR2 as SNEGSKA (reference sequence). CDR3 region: CSTRAGRAAFF. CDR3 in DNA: TGCAGTACTAGAGCAGGGAGGGCTGCTTTCTTT.

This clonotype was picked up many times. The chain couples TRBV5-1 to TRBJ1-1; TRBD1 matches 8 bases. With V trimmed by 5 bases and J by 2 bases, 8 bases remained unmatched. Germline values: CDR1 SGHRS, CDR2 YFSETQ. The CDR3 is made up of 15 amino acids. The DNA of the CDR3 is TGCGCCAGCAGACAGGCGACAGGGGCCAACACTGAAGCTTTCTTT. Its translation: CASRQATGANTEAFF.

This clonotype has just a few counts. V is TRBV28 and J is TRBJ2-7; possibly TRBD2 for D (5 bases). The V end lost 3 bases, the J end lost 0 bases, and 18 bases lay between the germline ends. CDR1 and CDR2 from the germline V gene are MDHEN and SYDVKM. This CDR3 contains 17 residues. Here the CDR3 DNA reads TGTGCCAGCAGTTTTCCCATCGGACTCAAGAGCTCCTACGAGCAGTACTTC. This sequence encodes CASSFPIGLKSSYEQYF.